The 20 T cell receptor beta chains given below trace back to one sample, sequenced in a study of T cells after posttransplantation cyclophosphamide. The naive gate required viable CD3+CD4+ or CD3+CD8+ cells with CCR7+CD45RA+CD45RO-CD95-CD27+CD28+ phenotype. The table came from immunoSEQ multiplex PCR; TCRdb's copy has only in-frame clones and leaves some out. The sample lists 9,900 or so clones; roughly 98% were seen once. Material for sequencing was naive CD4+ T cells sorted from PBMCs. The receptors originated from a woman in her sixties or seventies in good health, CMV-negative, and a related stem cell transplant donor.

This clone was observed once. The chain recombines TRBV28 with TRBJ2-5, with 9 bases lining up with TRBD1. The CDR3 runs 15 residues. Germline lookup yields CDR1 MDHEN and CDR2 SYDVKM. Trimming removed 3 bases from V and 1 base from J; junction bases left unmatched: 3. In nucleotides, the CDR3 is TGTGCCAGCAGTTTGGGGGGACAGGGCCAAGAGACCCAGTACTTC. It yields the protein CASSLGGQGQETQYF. Together with reference TRBV28 and TRBJ2-5, the CDR3 gives the full variable domain: DVKVTQSSRYLVKRTGEKVFLECVQDMDHENMFWYRQDPGLGLRLIYFSYDVKMKEKGDIPEGYSVSREKKERFSLILESASTNQTSMYLCASSLGGQGQETQYFGPGTRLLVL.

The genes are TRBV12-2 and TRBJ2-7; the D call in the table, TRBD1, was not verified against the DNA. TRBV12-2 is a known pseudogene. The CDR3 totals 17 residues. The CDR3 here is CASRLESRDRGQYEQYV. The CDR3 DNA sequence: TGTGCAAGTCGCTTAGAATCCCGGGACAGGGGGCAATACGAGCAGTACGTC.

This chain joins TRBV19 and TRBJ1-5; D may be TRBD1 (6 bases). In germline, CDR1 is LNHDA, CDR2 SQIVND (reference sequence). Trimming left V 3 bases short and J 6 bases short, with 15 bases between. This CDR3 is 15 amino acids long. CDR3: CASSIKGGSGQPQHF. The CDR3, as DNA: TGTGCCAGTAGTATTAAAGGGGGTTCGGGTCAGCCCCAGCATTTT.

The chain couples TRBV6-4 to TRBJ2-6; D gene ambiguous. This CDR3 has 15 residues. With 2 bases removed from V and 0 bases from J, the gap between germline ends came to 5 bases. The germline CDR1 and CDR2 sequences are MRHNA and SNTAGT. CDR3 protein: CASSDVRSGANVLTF. The CDR3 bases are TGTGCCAGCAGTGACGTCCGCTCTGGGGCCAACGTCCTGACTTTC.

V usage is TRBV27 and J usage is TRBJ1-1; D is ambiguous. This CDR3 region has 13 residues. From germline, CDR1 is MNHEY and CDR2 SMNVEV (reference sequence). The germline V and J ends were trimmed by 5 bases and 3 bases, with 10 bases remaining between them. The CDR3 coding sequence is TGTGCCAGCAGTCATGACATGTACACTGAAGCTTTCTTT. It encodes CASSHDMYTEAFF.

The rearrangement uses TRBV27 and TRBJ1-5; no clear D. CDR3 length equals 14 residues. Deletions cut 2 bases from V and 6 bases from J, with 11 bases between. From germline, CDR1 is MNHEY and CDR2 SMNVEV (reference sequence). CDR3 nucleotide sequence: TGTGCCAGCAGTTTAGCGGGGTCGGGTCAGCCCCAGCATTTT. It codes for CASSLAGSGQPQHF.

The chain has TRBV7-9 and TRBJ1-2; 8 positions match TRBD1. CDR1 and CDR2 (germline): SEHNR, FQNEAQ (reference sequence). CDR3 length: 14 amino acids. V dropped 5 bases and J dropped 8; count of bases not matched to a gene: 10. The CDR3 reads CASSPPGQGVGYTF. The CDR3 nucleotides read TGTGCCAGCAGCCCTCCAGGACAGGGAGTAGGCTACACCTTC. Full variable domain (outside the CDR3, taken from reference TRBV7-9 and TRBJ1-2): DTGVSQNPRHKITKRGQNVTFRCDPISEHNRLYWYRQTLGQGPEFLTYFQNEAQLEKSRLLSDRFSAERPKGSFSTLEIQRTEQGDSAMYLCASSPPGQGVGYTFGSGTRLTVV.

The chain carries TRBV9 and TRBJ2-5, with D unresolved. Per the germline V gene, CDR1 is SGDLS and CDR2 is YYNGEE. The CDR3 covers 15 residues. Trimming stripped 0 bases from V and 1 base from J, with 10 bases between. In nucleotides, the CDR3 is TGTGCCAGCAGCGTAGTTCACGGAGTCCAAGAGACCCAGTACTTC. Protein sequence: CASSVVHGVQETQYF.

The rearrangement links TRBV10-3 to TRBJ2-1; TRBD2 agrees at 8 bases. The CDR3 has 17 amino acids. The germline gives CDR1 ENHRY, CDR2 SYGVKD. After removal of 0 bases from V and 1 base from J, the junction contained 5 bases not matched to a gene. The CDR3 loop reads CAISESVSGSSYNEQFF. In DNA, the CDR3 is TGTGCCATCAGTGAGTCCGTGAGCGGGAGTTCCTACAATGAGCAGTTCTTC.

V usage is TRBV4-1 and J usage is TRBJ1-3, with 7 bases matching TRBD1. The CDR3 is 15 residues long. V was pared by 4 bases and J by 3 bases, with 6 bases of the junction left unmatched. CDR1 is MGHRA and CDR2 is YSYEKL in the germline V gene. CDR3 loop: CASSPSDRDGNTIYF. CDR3 coding DNA: TGCGCCAGCAGCCCGTCTGACAGGGATGGAAACACCATATATTTT.

The CDR3 protein is CASSSGQLGEKLFF. For the CDR3, the DNA is TGTGCCAGCAGCTCGGGACAGTTGGGAGAAAAACTGTTTTTT. This chain links TRBV5-4 with TRBJ1-4; 7 positions match TRBD1. V was pared by 3 bases and J by 8 bases, with 7 bases of the junction left unmatched. Germline CDR1 and CDR2: SGHNT and YYREEE (reference sequence). The CDR3 has 14 residues.

The chain is built from TRBV2 and TRBJ2-7; D is unclear. The V gene lost 7 bases and the J gene lost 2 bases, with 6 bases spanning the gap. This CDR3 contains 11 residues. Germline assignment: CDR1 SNHLY and CDR2 FYNNEI. As DNA, the CDR3 is TGTGCCAGCAAGAGCCCCTACGAGCAGTACTTC. Translated, it gives CASKSPYEQYF.

The chain links TRBV5-1 to TRBJ1-1; D uncertain. Germline V gene lookup returns CDR1 SGHRS and CDR2 YFSETQ. V lost 2 bases and J lost 1, with 6 bases in between. This CDR3 is 13 amino acids long. CDR3 nucleotides: TGCGCCAGCAGCTTCCAGTGGAACACTGAAGCTTTCTTT. As protein: CASSFQWNTEAFF.

The V and J genes are TRBV6-1 and TRBJ1-3; 8 bases map to TRBD1. This CDR3 has 14 amino acids. Trimming at V came to 3 bases and at J to 6 bases, leaving 4 bases not matched to a gene. CDR1 and CDR2 from the germline V gene are MNHNS and SASEGT. In DNA, the CDR3 is TGTGCCAGCAGTGAGCAGGGGGCCTTAAACACCATATATTTT. As protein: CASSEQGALNTIYF.

This clone appeared once. The gene calls are TRBV7-2 and TRBJ2-1; 7 bases are a match to TRBD2. V lost 5 bases, J lost 0 bases, and 4 bases stayed unmatched. CDR1 is SGHTA and CDR2 is FQGNSA in the germline V gene. The CDR3 sequence is 15 residues long. DNA for the CDR3: TGTGCCAGCAGCGACCGGGACTACTCCTACAATGAGCAGTTCTTC. This encodes CASSDRDYSYNEQFF.

J is TRBJ1-1 and V is TRBV7-6; 7 nucleotides line up with TRBD1. CDR3 length equals 12 residues. With 5 bases clipped from V and 7 bases from J, the junction kept 4 bases outside the gene matches. Germline V gives CDR1 SGHVS, CDR2 FNYEAQ. This CDR3 reads CASSLRDSEAFF. CDR3 coding DNA: TGTGCCAGCAGCCTCCGGGACAGTGAAGCTTTCTTT.

CDR3: CAWGPGDSYEQYF. The CDR3 nucleotides read TGTGCCTGGGGGCCCGGGGACTCCTACGAGCAGTACTTC. V and J are TRBV30 and TRBJ2-7; tentative D call: TRBD2 (5 bases). The CDR3 is 13 amino acids. Germline CDR1 is GTSNPN and CDR2 is SVGIG (reference sequence). V was pared by 5 bases and J by 0 bases, with 11 bases between.

The chain combines TRBV5-1 with TRBJ2-7; 12 nucleotides agree with TRBD2. The CDR3 spans 17 residues. Germline values: CDR1 SGHRS, CDR2 YFSETQ. The trim removed 1 base at V and 2 bases at J, leaving 7 bases unmatched. The CDR3 nucleotides are TGCGCCAGCAGCTTGCTAGCGGGAGGGCCCCCGACCTACGAGCAGTACTTC. Protein: CASSLLAGGPPTYEQYF. Based on the CDR3 plus reference TRBV5-1 and TRBJ2-7, the full variable domain is KAGVTQTPRYLIKTRGQQVTLSCSPISGHRSVSWYQQTPGQGLQFLFEYFSETQRNKGNFPGRFSGRQFSNSRSEMNVSTLELGDSALYLCASSLLAGGPPTYEQYFGPGTRLTVT.

The rearrangement joins TRBV10-3 to TRBJ1-6; possible D gene TRBD1, 6 bases. V was cut by 6 bases and J by 6 bases, with 9 bases left in between. Per the germline V gene, CDR1 is ENHRY and CDR2 is SYGVKD. This CDR3 is built from 13 residues. The CDR3 reads CAIRDSPNSPLHF. In DNA form, the CDR3 reads TGTGCCATCAGGGACAGCCCTAATTCACCCCTCCACTTT.

The chain recombines TRBV7-8 with TRBJ1-5, with D tentatively TRBD1 (5 bases). The germline V and J ends were trimmed by 5 bases and 4 bases, with 9 bases remaining between them. This CDR3 is 13 amino acids long. The germline V gene has CDR1 SGHVS and CDR2 FQNEAQ. CDR3 protein: CASSRPGNQPQHF. The CDR3 bases are TGTGCCAGCAGCCGCCCAGGGAATCAGCCCCAGCATTTT.